This TCR beta chain was identified during a study of T-cell reconstitution after alpha-beta-depleted transplantation in children. This clonotype was detected only a few times. This CDR3 spans 16 amino acids. Germline-derived CDR1 and CDR2 are SQVTM and ANQGSEA. After removal of 3 bases from V and 2 bases from J, the junction contained 10 bases not matched to a gene. Unique molecular identifiers were built into the TCRbeta library. Using its own MiXCR run on the PCR reads, TCRdb lists one record per CDR3 protein. The table includes 350,000 to 450,000 distinct CDR3 sequences, about a fifth detected once.

The sample here was PBMCs from the stem cell graft donor, taken from the stem cell graft. The sequence came from a human donor who donated a stem cell graft to a child with acute myeloid leukemia. The chain carries TRBV29-1 and TRBJ2-5, with 9 bases fitting TRBD2. The CDR3 loop is CSVDGEREADQETQYF. The CDR3 nucleotides are TGCAGCGTTGATGGGGAGCGGGAGGCCGATCAAGAGACCCAGTACTTC.